This entry lists 20 T cell receptor beta chains sequenced from one sample in a study of shared T cell receptors in the human thymus. Sequenced by immunoSEQ multiplex PCR; TCRdb stores in-frame clones only, minus some. The sample lists some 720,000 clones, 88% seen once, with about 0.01% in the top ten. This same sample was also taken into another study, of human thymus T cells.

The sequencing input was thymocytes. These receptors all stem from a boy in the first two years of life with a congenital heart defect.

The chain recombines TRBV11-3 with TRBJ2-5; 10 bases fit TRBD2. Germline V gives CDR1 SGHNT, CDR2 YENEEA. This CDR3 comprises 17 residues. The V gene end was trimmed by 5 bases and the J gene end by 0 bases; junction bases not matched to a gene: 9. CDR3 in DNA: TGTGCCAGCAGCCTTCTTGGACTAGCGGCCCACCAAGAGACCCAGTACTTC. Translation: CASSLLGLAAHQETQYF.

V is TRBV5-1 and J is TRBJ2-7; 13 positions agree with TRBD2. From germline, CDR1 is SGHRS and CDR2 YFSETQ. There are 17 residues in the CDR3. V shed 4 bases and J 5 bases; nucleotides not matched to a gene: 12. The CDR3 region has the DNA TGCGCCAGCAGCCCAACCGGACTAGCGGGAGCGGGCGACGAGCAGTACTTC. Encoded protein: CASSPTGLAGAGDEQYF.

This rearrangement joins TRBV27 to TRBJ2-7; 11 nucleotides line up with TRBD2. The CDR3 runs to 19 residues. After removal of 0 bases from V and 2 bases from J, the junction contained 12 bases not matched to a gene. Germline V gene lookup returns CDR1 MNHEY and CDR2 SMNVEV (reference sequence). CDR3 sequence reads: CASSLSPTPSGRYPYEQYF. The CDR3, as DNA: TGTGCCAGCAGTTTATCCCCTACTCCTAGCGGGAGGTACCCCTACGAGCAGTACTTC.

As DNA, the CDR3 is TGTGCCAGCAGTTCCCGGACAGAAGGAGGCTACACCTTC. It translates to CASSSRTEGGYTF. The chain has TRBV28 and TRBJ1-2; TRBD1 is a possible D gene (6 bases). The CDR3 is 13 amino acids. Trimming removed 4 bases at V and 8 bases at J, with 14 bases between. CDR1 is MDHEN, CDR2 SYDVKM, per germline.

This clone was observed a single time. The chain uses TRBV21-1 and TRBJ2-7; the table's D call TRBD1 went unverified against the DNA. TRBV21-1 has pseudogene status. The CDR3 extends over 18 amino acids. The CDR3 sequence is CASSKVGPGGQGAFEQYF. The CDR3 DNA follows: TGTGCCAGCAGCAAGGTTGGGCCTGGGGGACAGGGAGCTTTCGAGCAGTACTTC.

The chain recombines TRBV25-1 with TRBJ2-7; possible D gene TRBD2, 6 bases. This CDR3 has 11 amino acids. Germline V gene lookup returns CDR1 MGHDK and CDR2 SYGVNS. Trimming removed 6 bases at V and 8 bases at J, with 11 bases between. This CDR3 reads CASRTEGKQYF. The DNA of the CDR3 is TGTGCCAGCAGGACGGAGGGGAAGCAGTACTTC.

This chain joins TRBV10-3 and TRBJ2-3, with 10 bases lining up with TRBD2. Per germline, CDR1 ENHRY and CDR2 SYGVKD. Germline trimming cut 8 bases from V and 5 bases from J; bases unmatched to any gene: 22. The CDR3 has 19 residues. CDR3 sequence reads: CAIRPGQAPAGGLIDTQYF. CDR3 DNA sequence: TGTGCCATCCGGCCAGGACAGGCCCCAGCGGGAGGGTTGATAGATACGCAGTATTTT.

The chain has TRBV19 and TRBJ1-1; 9 nucleotides agree with TRBD1. The CDR3 length is 20 residues. Unmatched junction bases numbered 14, after V lost 0 bases and J lost 0 bases. Germline V gene data show CDR1 as LNHDA and CDR2 as SQIVND (reference sequence). The CDR3 region is CASSIDLPGTGNVMNTEAFF. The CDR3 DNA follows: TGTGCCAGTAGTATAGATCTTCCCGGGACAGGGAACGTCATGAACACTGAAGCTTTCTTT.

This chain connects TRBV25-1 to TRBJ2-1; 7 bases are shared with TRBD1. The germline V gene has CDR1 MGHDK and CDR2 SYGVNS. The CDR3 is 14 amino acids. J was trimmed by 4 bases and V by 8 bases; bases with no gene match: 8. This CDR3 is CASWDSPGYNEQFF. The CDR3 nucleotides read TGTGCCAGCTGGGACAGCCCGGGTTACAATGAGCAGTTCTTC.

The chain has TRBV7-2 and TRBJ2-1; TRBD2 agrees at 9 bases. Germline CDR1 SGHTA, CDR2 FQGNSA. Trimming at V came to 1 base and at J to 7 bases, leaving 8 bases not matched to a gene. CDR3 length equals 16 residues. Here the CDR3 DNA reads TGTGCCAGCAGCTTAGAGCGAGCGGGAGGTCGGAATGAGCAGTTCTTC. Its protein product is CASSLERAGGRNEQFF.

The genes are TRBV4-3 and TRBJ2-7; 8 bases map to TRBD2. Looked up from germline, CDR1 is LGHNA and CDR2 is YSLEER. This CDR3 comprises 14 residues. V shed 1 base, J shed 6 bases, and the junction held 5 bases outside the gene matches. As DNA, the CDR3 is TGCGCCAGCAGCCAAGTGGCCCTAGCGGGCGAGCAGTACTTC. Residues: CASSQVALAGEQYF.

This clone was picked up one time. J is TRBJ2-1 and V is TRBV2; 8 bases align to TRBD2. Germline V CDR1 and CDR2: SNHLY, FYNNEI. After removal of 6 bases from V and 7 bases from J, the junction contained 5 bases not matched to a gene. The CDR3 is 13 amino acids. CDR3 in DNA: TGTGCCAGCAGGCCCGGGACTAGGAATGAGCAGTTCTTC. Its protein is CASRPGTRNEQFF.

Concerning this clone itself: Other DNA sequences in the sample encode the same CDR3. V and J are TRBV6-1 and TRBJ1-3; 7 bases line up with TRBD1. This CDR3 region has 16 residues. Trimming removed 4 bases from V and 0 bases from J; junction bases left unmatched: 6. Germline V gene sequence: CDR1 MNHNS, CDR2 SASEGT. CDR3 coding DNA: TGTGCCAGCAGTGGCCGACAGGGAAGCTCTGGAAACACCATATATTTT. Its protein is CASSGRQGSSGNTIYF.

The chain has TRBV19 and TRBJ2-2, with 9 bases matching TRBD1. This CDR3 has 18 amino acids. In germline, CDR1 is LNHDA, CDR2 SQIVND (reference sequence). The V gene end was trimmed by 3 bases and the J gene end by 4 bases; junction bases not matched to a gene: 12. The CDR3 spells CASSIRDRAARRTGELFF. The CDR3 nucleotides are TGTGCCAGTAGTATCAGGGACAGGGCGGCGAGGCGCACCGGGGAGCTGTTTTTT.

The chain couples TRBV15 to TRBJ2-2, with D tentatively TRBD1 (6 bases). Germline V gives CDR1 LNHNV, CDR2 YYDKDF (reference sequence). V was trimmed by 1 base and J by 3 bases, leaving 12 bases between them. The CDR3 runs 16 residues. CDR3 in DNA: TGTGCCACCAGCAGAGGGACAGCTTCCTACACCGGGGAGCTGTTTTTT. It encodes CATSRGTASYTGELFF.

The chain uses TRBV5-1 and TRBJ1-3; no reliable D call. This CDR3 has 15 residues. V gave up 0 bases and J gave up 0 bases, with 7 bases separating them. CDR1 is SGHRS, CDR2 YFSETQ, per germline. The CDR3 region is CASSLGRCSGNTIYF. The CDR3 region has the DNA TGCGCCAGCAGCTTGGGGCGGTGCTCTGGAAACACCATATATTTT.

Here the CDR3 reads CASSRQGAHQPQHF. The DNA of the CDR3 is TGTGCCAGCAGCAGACAGGGGGCGCATCAGCCCCAGCATTTT. J is TRBJ1-5 and V is TRBV28; 10 bases line up with TRBD1. The CDR3 loop spans 14 amino acids. J gave up 5 bases and V 6 bases, and 4 bases lay outside the gene matches. From germline, CDR1 is MDHEN and CDR2 SYDVKM.

Only a few counts were recorded for this clone. This sequence joins TRBV19 and TRBJ2-5; a possible D gene is TRBD1 (6 bases). Trimming took 9 bases from V and 5 from J, leaving 16 bases between them. The CDR3 consists of 13 residues. Germline CDR1 reads LNHDA; CDR2 reads SQIVND (reference sequence). The CDR3 spells CASQGTRGETQYF. For the CDR3, the DNA is TGTGCCAGCCAGGGGACCCGGGGTGAGACCCAGTACTTC.

The rearrangement uses TRBV7-4 and TRBJ1-1; D unclear. CDR3 length equals 13 residues. In germline, CDR1 is SGHVT, CDR2 SQSDAQ. V lost 5 bases and J lost 0, with 7 bases in between. In DNA form, the CDR3 reads TGTGCCAGCAGCGCCCACATGAACACTGAAGCTTTCTTT. This gives the protein CASSAHMNTEAFF.

The genes are TRBV14 and TRBJ2-7, with 7 bases matching TRBD1. The ends lost 0 bases at V and 2 bases at J; junction bases unmatched: 7. Germline V gene sequence: CDR1 SGHDN, CDR2 FVKESK. This CDR3 spans 16 amino acids. CDR3 nucleotides: TGTGCCAGCAGCCAAGACCGACAGGGCCCGGCCTACGAGCAGTACTTC. Amino acid sequence: CASSQDRQGPAYEQYF.